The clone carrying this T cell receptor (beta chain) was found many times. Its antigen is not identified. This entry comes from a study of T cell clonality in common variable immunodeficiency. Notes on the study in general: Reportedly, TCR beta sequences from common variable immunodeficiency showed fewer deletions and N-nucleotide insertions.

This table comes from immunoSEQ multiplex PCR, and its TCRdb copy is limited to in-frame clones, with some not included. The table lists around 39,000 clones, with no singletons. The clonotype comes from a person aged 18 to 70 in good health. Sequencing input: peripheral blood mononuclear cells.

The chain's CDR3 is CASSEFPGRAFF. CDR3 DNA (partial): TGTGCCAGCAGTGAATTCCCCGGTCGG. The chain uses TRBV6-1 and TRBJ1-1; D is ambiguous. The read falls 3 residues short of the CDR3 end, and the missing part is taken from the germline J gene. CDR1 and CDR2 from the germline V gene are MNHNS and SASEGT. The CDR3 has 12 residues.